These 19 T cell receptor beta chains came from one sample sequenced in a study of T cell responses to AZD1222 COVID-19 vaccine. This table comes from immunoSEQ multiplex PCR, and its TCRdb copy is limited to in-frame clones, with some not included. The table shows about 48,000 clones, with about nine tenths occurring only once. Specimen: peripheral blood, collected 28 days after the second AZD1222 dose. The receptors derive from an adult who received the AZD1222 COVID-19 vaccine.

The chain recombines TRBV6-2 or TRBV6-3 with TRBJ1-1; D is unresolved. Trimming cost V 3 bases and J 0 bases, with 5 bases left between them. The germline V gene encodes CDR1 MNHEY and CDR2 SVGEGT. The CDR3 is 13 residues long. The CDR3 reads CASSYTLNTEAFF. The CDR3, as DNA: TGTGCCAGCAGTTATACGTTGAACACTGAAGCTTTCTTT.

The rearrangement joins TRBV5-6 to TRBJ1-4, with 9 bases aligning to TRBD1. The V gene's germline CDR1 is SGHDT and CDR2 YYEEEE. The V segment lost 6 bases and the J segment 7 bases; nucleotides outside the gene matches: 7. The CDR3 has 14 residues. CDR3 amino acids: CASTTRQGGEKLFF. CDR3 DNA: TGTGCCAGCACTACTAGACAGGGGGGTGAAAAACTGTTTTTT.

The table lists this clone with a few counts. This chain links TRBV5-1 with TRBJ1-3; 9 bases agree with TRBD1. V was pared by 5 bases and J by 4 bases, with 13 bases of the junction left unmatched. This CDR3 comprises 17 residues. In germline, CDR1 is SGHRS, CDR2 YFSETQ. As DNA, the CDR3 is TGCGCCAGCAGGCCGGCATACAGGGGGCGTAGAGGAAACACCATATATTTT. This encodes CASRPAYRGRRGNTIYF.

The chain employs TRBV6-5 and TRBJ2-7; D remains unclear. The germline V and J ends were trimmed by 10 bases and 1 base, with 11 bases remaining between them. Germline V gives CDR1 MNHEY, CDR2 SVGAGI. The CDR3 contains 12 residues. The CDR3 here is CATRAVSYEQYF. In nucleotides, the CDR3 is TGTGCCACCCGGGCGGTGTCCTACGAGCAGTACTTC.

The CDR3 DNA is TGTGCCAGTAGTATCGGGACTCACAATGAGCAGTTCTTC. Translation: CASSIGTHNEQFF. V gene TRBV19 combines with J gene TRBJ2-1; D is possibly TRBD2 (6 bases). V lost 3 bases, J lost 5 bases, and 8 bases lay in between. The CDR3 has 13 amino acids. The V gene's germline CDR1 is LNHDA and CDR2 SQIVND (reference sequence).

This sequence joins TRBV7-2 and TRBJ2-7; 13 positions agree with TRBD2. CDR1 is SGHTA and CDR2 is FQGNSA in the germline V gene. CDR3 size: 15 residues. The J segment lost 3 bases and the V segment lost 2 bases, leaving 1 base of the junction unmatched. The chain's CDR3 is CASSLRLAGGYEQYF. CDR3 DNA sequence: TGTGCCAGCAGCTTAAGACTAGCGGGGGGCTACGAGCAGTACTTC.

The chain employs TRBV6-5 and TRBJ1-1; weak D call: TRBD1 (6 bases). The V gene lost 6 bases and the J gene lost 1 base, with 12 bases spanning the gap. This CDR3 has 14 amino acids. Germline V CDR1 and CDR2: MNHEY, SVGAGI. Written as DNA, the CDR3 is TGTGCCAGCAGCCGGGGAGGGGGGAACACTGAAGCTTTCTTT. As protein: CASSRGGGNTEAFF.

The rearrangement joins TRBV28 to TRBJ2-1; TRBD2 aligns across 10 bases. This CDR3 comprises 14 residues. V shed 2 bases, J shed 8 bases, and the junction held 3 bases outside the gene matches. From germline, CDR1 is MDHEN and CDR2 SYDVKM. The CDR3 DNA reads TGTGCCAGCAGTTTAGATCTAGCGGGAGATGAGCAGTTCTTC. Its translation is CASSLDLAGDEQFF.

This clone was counted a single time. This sequence joins TRBV4-2 and TRBJ2-7; TRBD2 aligns across 7 bases. CDR3 length equals 16 residues. Germline-derived CDR1 and CDR2 are LGHNA and YNFKEQ. The V gene end was trimmed by 1 base and the J gene end by 5 bases; junction bases not matched to a gene: 11. The CDR3 spells CASSQGPGGGGNEQYF. The CDR3 nucleotides are TGTGCCAGCAGCCAAGGGCCGGGGGGTGGAGGCAACGAGCAGTACTTC.

The CDR3 DNA sequence: TGTGCTAGTGGTTTGTTAAGACCCGAGCAGTACTTC. This codes for CASGLLRPEQYF. The chain couples TRBV12-5 to TRBJ2-7; D not certain. Germline-derived CDR1 and CDR2 are LGHNT and FRNRAP. V was cut by 2 bases and J by 6 bases, with 8 bases left in between. The CDR3 totals 12 residues.

This chain uses TRBV28 with TRBJ1-4; maybe TRBD1 (5 bases). V lost 6 bases to trimming and J lost 7 bases, with 12 bases between them. The CDR3 spans 13 residues. Germline V lookup: CDR1 MDHEN, CDR2 SYDVKM. Here the CDR3 DNA reads TGTGCCAGCAGAGCGGGACTGGGTGAAAAACTGTTTTTT. Protein: CASRAGLGEKLFF.

The rearrangement uses TRBV11-3 and TRBJ2-3; TRBD1 matches 8 bases. The V segment lost 4 bases and the J segment 2 bases; nucleotides outside the gene matches: 2. CDR1 is SGHNT, CDR2 YENEEA, per germline. The CDR3 loop spans 14 amino acids. The CDR3 DNA follows: TGTGCCAGCAGCTCAGGGGGCATCACAGATACGCAGTATTTT. This sequence encodes CASSSGGITDTQYF.

The V call is TRBV5-1, the J call TRBJ2-7; 13 bases align to TRBD2. From germline, CDR1 is SGHRS and CDR2 YFSETQ. With V trimmed by 3 bases and J by 2 bases, 2 bases remained unmatched. This CDR3 spans 15 amino acids. The CDR3 spells CASSSGTSGTYEQYF. The CDR3 nucleotides read TGCGCCAGCAGCTCCGGGACTAGCGGGACCTACGAGCAGTACTTC.

This clone was counted a single time. In DNA form, the CDR3 reads TGTGCCAGCAGCCCTCGGGACAGCCTTTCTCCAAAGCAGGAAAAACTGTTTTTT. Translating gives CASSPRDSLSPKQEKLFF. This rearrangement joins TRBV9 to TRBJ1-4; 7 bases are shared with TRBD1. CDR1 and CDR2 (germline): SGDLS, YYNGEE. J was trimmed by 8 bases and V by 4 bases; bases with no gene match: 20. The CDR3 consists of 18 residues.

The chain joins TRBV14 to TRBJ2-7; D might be TRBD1 or TRBD2, each matching 5 bases. This CDR3 comprises 14 residues. With 6 bases removed from V and 7 bases from J, the gap between germline ends came to 19 bases. Germline V gives CDR1 SGHDN, CDR2 FVKESK. The CDR3 loop is CASRPHGANREQYF. The CDR3, as DNA: TGTGCCAGCAGACCTCACGGGGCGAATCGGGAGCAGTACTTC. The full variable domain, with the rest looked up from reference TRBV14 and TRBJ2-7, is EAGVTQFPSHSVIEKGQTVTLRCDPISGHDNLYWYRRVMGKEIKFLLHFVKESKQDESGMPNNRFLAERTGGTYSTLKVQPAELEDSGVYFCASRPHGANREQYFGPGTRLTVT.

The rearrangement uses TRBV9 and TRBJ2-1, with 8 bases lining up with TRBD2. The CDR3 has 16 amino acids. Trimming at V came to 1 base and at J to 2 bases, leaving 5 bases not matched to a gene. Germline V gene data show CDR1 as SGDLS and CDR2 as YYNGEE. CDR3 residues: CASSVSGRGTYNEQFF. As DNA, the CDR3 is TGTGCCAGCAGCGTAAGCGGGAGAGGAACCTACAATGAGCAGTTCTTC.

This chain connects TRBV2 to TRBJ2-1; 15 bases map to TRBD2. The CDR3 is made up of 15 amino acids. After removal of 4 bases from V and 7 bases from J, the junction contained 2 bases not matched to a gene. Per the germline V gene, CDR1 is SNHLY and CDR2 is FYNNEI. In nucleotides, the CDR3 is TGTGCCAGCAGTGCGGGGACTAGCGGGGGGAATGAGCAGTTCTTC. The encoded protein is CASSAGTSGGNEQFF.

The chain links TRBV9 to TRBJ1-2; 9 bases match TRBD1. The CDR3 runs 13 residues. The V segment lost 4 bases and the J segment 6 bases; nucleotides outside the gene matches: 4. CDR1 is SGDLS, CDR2 YYNGEE, per germline. Here the CDR3 DNA reads TGTGCCAGCAGCCTCGGGACAGGGAATGGCTACACCTTC. This encodes CASSLGTGNGYTF.

This clone was seen only a few times. The rearrangement links TRBV3-1 (or the pseudogene TRBV3-2) to TRBJ2-7; possible D gene TRBD2, 6 bases. The CDR3 runs 12 residues. Trimming shortened V by 9 bases and J by 2 bases, and 11 bases separated the two germline ends. Per germline, CDR1 LGHDT and CDR2 YNNKEL (reference sequence). The CDR3 region is CARKRGTYEQYF. For the CDR3, the DNA is TGTGCCAGGAAACGGGGGACCTACGAGCAGTACTTC.